This TCR beta chain was obtained from a study of cytomegalovirus exposure and HLA in healthy donors. Study information: The same platform was used for the roughly 120 validation repertoires as for the approximately 730 first-cohort repertoires, as reported in a later analysis.

It was the roughly 110-subject validation cohort, separate from the roughly 700-subject first cohort, to which the donors belonged. Points from the study as a whole: Cytomegalovirus association was assigned to approximately 160 TCR beta chains.

Comments on this clone: Its cognate antigen is unknown.

The germline CDR1 and CDR2 sequences are MGHRA and YSYEKL. CDR3 length: 19 amino acids. Between the trimmed V and J ends, which lost 1 base and 3 bases, there was a span of 21 bases. TCRdb's table, derived via immunoSEQ multiplex PCR, lists solely in-frame clones and lacks some. The sample contains roughly 270,000 clones, around 89% of which appear only once. The TCR comes from a woman younger than 30 in good health and CMV-seronegative. The rearrangement joins TRBV4-1 to TRBJ1-4; D possibly corresponds to TRBD1 (6 bases). Sequenced: PBMCs. CDR3 sequence: CASSQGGRGGGAANEKLFF. CDR3 bases: TGCGCCAGCAGCCAAGGTGGACGCGGTGGGGGCGCGGCTAATGAAAAACTGTTTTTT.